This is a list of T cell receptor beta chains from one sample in a study of blood T cells in healthy people across ages. TCRdb re-called the 5' RACE reads with MiXCR, one entry per CDR3 protein. The top ten hold roughly 3.6% of the sample, which has over 600,000 distinct CDR3 sequences, roughly 20% seen once. The sample taken for sequencing was blood. The receptor set was obtained from a man in his 70s in good health. The CDR3 runs from the conserved cysteine through the conserved F or W. The D gene is left open where the match is weak. A clone size is listed for some rows: how often the clone was seen (once, few, many), or a class if it is expanded.

v_call	d_call	clone_size	j_call	cdr3_nt	cdr3_aa
TRBV27	-	-	TRBJ2-7	TGTGCCAGCAGTTTTCAAGTTGGGGGCTACGAGCAGTACTTC	CASSFQVGGYEQYF
TRBV6-2/TRBV6-3	-	once	TRBJ2-5	TGTGCCAGCAGTACGGGGCGGACTGGCTTTCAAGAGACCCAGTACTTC	CASSTGRTGFQETQYF
TRBV20-1	TRBD2	-	TRBJ2-7	TGCAGTGCTAGATATCGTTCCGGGACTAGCGGGAGTTACGAGCAGTACTTC	CSARYRSGTSGSYEQYF
TRBV27	-	-	TRBJ1-2	TGTGCCAGCAGTCCTAACCCCGGGGGCTATGGCTACACCTTC	CASSPNPGGYGYTF
TRBV29-1	-	-	TRBJ2-3	TGCAGCGTTGGAACTAGCACAGATACGCAGTATTTT	CSVGTSTDTQYF
TRBV5-1	-	-	TRBJ2-5	TGCGCCAGCAGCCCCTTTGCGGGGCGCCAAGAGACCCAGTACTTC	CASSPFAGRQETQYF
TRBV3-1	-	-	TRBJ2-5	TGTGCCAGCAGCCAAGATAGGCGACTTCTAGAGACCCAGTACTTC	CASSQDRRLLETQYF
TRBV7-8	-	-	TRBJ2-7	TGTGCCAGCAGCTTAGAAGCAGGGACGGTCTACGAGCAGTACTTC	CASSLEAGTVYEQYF
TRBV20-1	-	few	TRBJ2-1	TGCAGTGCAAGATTAGCGGCAACTTATTTCAATGAGCAGTTCTTC	CSARLAATYFNEQFF
TRBV27	TRBD1	-	TRBJ2-7	TGTGCCAGCAGTCTCCGGCCCGGACAGGGGGCCTTTTCTAGCGGGACCTACGAGCAGTACTTC	CASSLRPGQGAFSSGTYEQYF
TRBV6-5	TRBD2	few	TRBJ2-5	TGTGCCAGCAGGCTACATCTAGCGGAACAAGAGACCCAGTACTTC	CASRLHLAEQETQYF
TRBV21-1	-	-	TRBJ2-7	TGTGCCAGCAGCAAACTTATTGCGCCAAGCTCCTACGAGCAGTACTTC	CASSKLIAPSSYEQYF
TRBV7-9	TRBD1	many	TRBJ2-1	TGTGCCAGCAGCTTAGCTCTCGGACAGGGGCAGGGTGAGCAGTTCTTC	CASSLALGQGQGEQFF
TRBV29-1	TRBD1	-	TRBJ1-2	TGCAGCGTAAAACCGGGACAGGGTGAAGGCTACACCTTC	CSVKPGQGEGYTF
TRBV20-1	-	few	TRBJ2-7	TGCAGTGCTCCTTCAGATCGGACCCCCTACGAGCAGTACTTC	CSAPSDRTPYEQYF
TRBV12-3/TRBV12-4	TRBD1	few	TRBJ1-5	TGTGCCAGCACCGGGGACAGTAGCAATCAGCCCCAGCATTTT	CASTGDSSNQPQHF
TRBV4-3	-	-	TRBJ2-3	TGCGCCAGCAGCCAAGAATTCTCCAGTAGCACAGATACGCAGTATTTT	CASSQEFSSSTDTQYF
TRBV10-3	-	-	TRBJ1-5	TGTGCCATCAGTGGTGAGATTAGCAATCAGCCCCAGCATTTT	CAISGEISNQPQHF
TRBV12-3/TRBV12-4	-	few	TRBJ2-4	TGTGCCAGCAGTCCGACAGGGCGGGGGAAAGCCAAAAACATTCAGTACTTC	CASSPTGRGKAKNIQYF
TRBV28	TRBD1	-	TRBJ2-4	TGTGCCACCAGCCCAGGGACAGGGGGTTTTAACATTCAGTACTTC	CATSPGTGGFNIQYF
TRBV20-1	-	-	TRBJ1-1	TGCAGTGCCCCTATGGCTCCTCGAGCACATCTCTTT	CSAPMAPRAHLF
TRBV28	-	many	TRBJ1-4	TGTGCCAGCAGTTTAGTACAAAACAGACGTTACGGAACTAATGAAAAACTGTTTTTT	CASSLVQNRRYGTNEKLFF
TRBV7-2	-	-	TRBJ2-5	TGTGCCAGCAGCAAACGGCGGGGGACAGCACAAGAGACCCAGTACTTC	CASSKRRGTAQETQYF
TRBV28	TRBD1	-	TRBJ2-5	TGTGCCAGCAGTTTAGGGACAGCTTTAGAAGAGACCCAGTACTTC	CASSLGTALEETQYF
TRBV5-1	TRBD2	-	TRBJ2-3	TGCGCCAGCAGCTTACAGGGCGGACTAGCGGGAGGGCCTACAGATACGCAGTATTTT	CASSLQGGLAGGPTDTQYF
TRBV12-3/TRBV12-4	TRBD2	-	TRBJ2-1	TGTGCCAGCAGTTCAGCGGGGCCTACCTACAATGAGCAGTTCTTC	CASSSAGPTYNEQFF
TRBV24-1	-	few	TRBJ1-4	TGTGCCACCAGTGATCCGCAGGTCGGGGATGAAAAACTGTTTTTT	CATSDPQVGDEKLFF
TRBV12-3/TRBV12-4	TRBD1	-	TRBJ1-1	TGTGTCAGCAGGGAACAGGGGAGGAACACTGAAGCTTTCTTT	CVSREQGRNTEAFF
TRBV30	-	-	TRBJ2-1	TGTGCCTGGAGTGAGTGGGGCGGGAAGTACAATGAGCAGTTCTTC	CAWSEWGGKYNEQFF
TRBV7-2	TRBD1	few	TRBJ2-1	TGTGCCAGCAGCTCCAGACAGGGTATCAGGGGCTCCTACAATGAGCAGTTCTTC	CASSSRQGIRGSYNEQFF
TRBV20-1	-	few	TRBJ2-1	TGCAGTGCTAGGTCAGGGTCGGACGCGGTTGAGCAGTTCTTC	CSARSGSDAVEQFF